These 30 T cell receptor beta chains were sequenced from one sample in a study of T cell changes during pregnancy in multiple sclerosis. Assay used: immunoSEQ multiplex PCR; TCRdb lists only in-frame clones, some missing. The table records 40,000 to 60,000 clones, 90% to 95% of them present only once. The specimen was CD4+ T cells from peripheral blood mononuclear cells, collected in the first trimester of pregnancy. The receptors originated from a female donor with multiple sclerosis, enrolled in a pregnancy study.

The chain uses TRBV9 and TRBJ1-2; possible D gene TRBD1, 6 bases. Trimming shortened V by 3 bases and J by 7 bases, and 13 bases separated the two germline ends. Germline-derived CDR1 and CDR2 are SGDLS and YYNGEE. The CDR3 is 13 residues long. Here the CDR3 reads CASSGRGGSGYTF. CDR3 coding DNA: TGTGCCAGCAGCGGGCGGGGGGGCAGTGGCTACACCTTC.

This clone occurred once. This chain uses TRBV30 with TRBJ1-2; TRBD1 matches 10 bases. The CDR3 extends over 14 amino acids. J was trimmed by 10 bases and V by 0 bases; bases with no gene match: 8. Germline V gene sequence: CDR1 GTSNPN, CDR2 SVGIG (reference sequence). DNA of the CDR3: TGTGCCTGGAGTGTACTGGTGGGACAGGGGTTCTACACCTTC. Protein: CAWSVLVGQGFYTF.

The chain combines TRBV14 with TRBJ1-1; weak D call: TRBD1 (6 bases). The CDR3 is made up of 12 amino acids. Per the germline V gene, CDR1 is SGHDN and CDR2 is FVKESK. The V end was cut by 6 bases, the J end by 6 bases, with 11 bases between. The DNA for the CDR3 is TGTGCCAGCAGGCCACAGGGACCTGAAGCTTTCTTT. Protein sequence: CASRPQGPEAFF.

The chain uses TRBV20-1 and TRBJ1-1, with a tentative D call TRBD1 (5 bases). Germline CDR1 and CDR2: DFQATT and SNEGSKA (reference sequence). The CDR3 consists of 11 residues. The V end lost 3 bases, the J end lost 7 bases, and 9 bases lay between the germline ends. This CDR3 reads CSARDGHEAFF. In DNA form, the CDR3 reads TGCAGTGCTAGGGACGGACATGAAGCTTTCTTT.

V is TRBV6-5 and J is TRBJ1-2; 8 positions agree with TRBD1. Germline V lookup: CDR1 MNHEY, CDR2 SVGAGI. The CDR3 extends over 15 amino acids. V lost 4 bases, J lost 7 bases, and 11 bases stayed unmatched. The CDR3 DNA is TGTGCCAGCAGTTCTCCTTACAGGGGGGAGGGTGGCTACACCTTC. Translation gives CASSSPYRGEGGYTF.

The V gene is TRBV7-9, the J gene TRBJ1-3; D unclear. V dropped 7 bases and J dropped 0 bases, with 16 bases sitting between them. The CDR3 is 16 residues long. Germline CDR1 is SEHNR and CDR2 is FQNEAQ (reference sequence). In nucleotides, the CDR3 is TGTGCCAGCACCTTTAAGGTGGGCAGCTCTGGAAACACCATATATTTT. Translated: CASTFKVGSSGNTIYF. Based on the CDR3 plus reference TRBV7-9 and TRBJ1-3, the full variable domain is DTGVSQNPRHKITKRGQNVTFRCDPISEHNRLYWYRQTLGQGPEFLTYFQNEAQLEKSRLLSDRFSAERPKGSFSTLEIQRTEQGDSAMYLCASTFKVGSSGNTIYFGEGSWLTVV.

The V call is TRBV2, the J call TRBJ1-1, with a weak D call TRBD1 (5 bases). The CDR3 extends over 15 amino acids. CDR1 is SNHLY, CDR2 FYNNEI, per germline. V dropped 6 bases and J dropped 0 bases, with 14 bases sitting between them. In DNA form, the CDR3 reads TGTGCCAGCAGGGGGCGGTTGCGGATGAACACTGAAGCTTTCTTT. This encodes CASRGRLRMNTEAFF.

The chain carries TRBV5-1 and TRBJ1-1, with D uncertain. Germline V gene lookup returns CDR1 SGHRS and CDR2 YFSETQ. V lost 4 bases and J lost 4, with 14 bases in between. CDR3 length: 14 amino acids. The CDR3 region is CASSPEVRGTEAFF. The CDR3 DNA follows: TGCGCCAGCAGCCCGGAGGTCCGAGGCACTGAAGCTTTCTTT.

V and J are TRBV7-8 and TRBJ2-1; D uncertain. This CDR3 spans 14 amino acids. Germline V lookup: CDR1 SGHVS, CDR2 FQNEAQ. V shed 5 bases and J shed 6 bases, with 14 bases lying between them. CDR3 coding DNA: TGTGCCAGCAGCCGTGGATCCCTAGGCAATGAGCAGTTCTTC. This codes for CASSRGSLGNEQFF.

CDR3 loop: CASSQDIGTGGFEQYF. The CDR3 nucleotides are TGCGCCAGCAGCCAAGATATCGGGACAGGGGGGTTCGAGCAGTACTTC. The chain combines TRBV4-1 with TRBJ2-7; TRBD1 matches 11 bases. Germline V CDR1 and CDR2: MGHRA, YSYEKL. V lost 0 bases, J lost 6 bases, and 7 bases stayed unmatched. The CDR3 consists of 16 residues.

This clone was recorded once. The genes are TRBV5-1 and TRBJ2-1, with 8 bases matching TRBD1. The junction had 8 bases not matched to a gene; V was cut back by 0 bases and J by 6 bases. CDR3 length equals 16 residues. Per the germline V gene, CDR1 is SGHRS and CDR2 is YFSETQ. CDR3 DNA: TGCGCCAGCAGCTTGGTGACAGGGGCGTTGAGCAATGAGCAGTTCTTC. This codes for CASSLVTGALSNEQFF.

The chain has TRBV6-1 and TRBJ1-3; D uncertain. Germline V CDR1 and CDR2: MNHNS, SASEGT. This CDR3 spans 16 amino acids. Trimming took off 1 base at V and 0 bases at J, with 10 bases between the two ends. The CDR3 spells CASSEDPETSGNTIYF. The CDR3 nucleotides read TGTGCCAGCAGTGAAGATCCGGAGACCTCTGGAAACACCATATATTTT.

The chain couples TRBV5-1 to TRBJ2-1, with TRBD1 matching over 7 bases. In germline, CDR1 is SGHRS, CDR2 YFSETQ. The CDR3 loop spans 15 amino acids. J gave up 3 bases and V 4 bases, and 7 bases lay outside the gene matches. In DNA, the CDR3 is TGCGCCAGCAGCGCAGCCGGGACAGACTACAATGAGCAGTTCTTC. This codes for CASSAAGTDYNEQFF.

The chain has TRBV9 and TRBJ1-4; TRBD1 is a possible D gene (5 bases). CDR1 is SGDLS and CDR2 is YYNGEE in the germline V gene. The length of the CDR3 is 16 residues. V lost 4 bases, J lost 3 bases, and 16 bases lay in between. CDR3 protein: CASSPSVSGSNEKLFF. CDR3 nucleotide sequence: TGTGCCAGCAGCCCCTCGGTCTCAGGGTCTAATGAAAAACTGTTTTTT. The full variable domain, its missing parts supplied by reference TRBV9 and TRBJ1-4, is DSGVTQTPKHLITATGQRVTLRCSPRSGDLSVYWYQQSLDQGLQFLIQYYNGEERAKGNILERFSAQQFPDLHSELNLSSLELGDSALYFCASSPSVSGSNEKLFFGSGTQLSVL.

The DNA for the CDR3 is TGTGCCAGCAGCCCTCGCCCAGCTAACTATGGCTACACCTTC. This translates into CASSPRPANYGYTF. The chain links TRBV7-2 to TRBJ1-2; D remains ambiguous. Trimming removed 5 bases from V and 0 bases from J, with 10 bases in between. Germline CDR1 reads SGHTA; CDR2 reads FQGNSA. The CDR3 runs 14 residues. Drawing the rest from reference TRBV7-2 and TRBJ1-2, the complete variable domain is GAGVSQSPSNKVTEKGKDVELRCDPISGHTALYWYRQSLGQGLEFLIYFQGNSAPDKSGLPSDRFSAERTGGSVSTLTIQRTQQEDSAVYLCASSPRPANYGYTFGSGTRLTVV.

CDR3 DNA: TGTGCCAGCAGTTATAACAGGGGTAGCTCCTACAATGAGCAGTTCTTC. It encodes CASSYNRGSSYNEQFF. The chain employs TRBV27 and TRBJ2-1; TRBD1 matches at 7 bases. With V trimmed by 4 bases and J by 0 bases, 6 bases remained unmatched. CDR1 and CDR2 from the germline V gene are MNHEY and SMNVEV (reference sequence). The CDR3 spans 16 residues.

V is TRBV30 and J is TRBJ1-2; 8 bases line up with TRBD1. Germline V gene data show CDR1 as GTSNPN and CDR2 as SVGIG (reference sequence). The J segment lost 4 bases and the V segment lost 3 bases, leaving 7 bases of the junction unmatched. There are 14 residues in the CDR3. The CDR3 coding sequence is TGTGCCTGGAGGTCGGACAGGGTCCTCTATGGCTACACCTTC. Protein product: CAWRSDRVLYGYTF.

The V and J genes are TRBV11-2 and TRBJ2-3, with TRBD2 matching 7 bases. There are 17 residues in the CDR3. V lost 2 bases and J lost 0; bases outside the gene matches: 8. The germline CDR1 and CDR2 sequences are SGHAT and FQNNGV. The CDR3 DNA sequence: TGTGCCAGCAGCTTAAAGTCTGCGGGGGTGAGCACAGATACGCAGTATTTT. It encodes CASSLKSAGVSTDTQYF.

This chain joins TRBV19 and TRBJ2-7; a weak D match, TRBD1 (6 bases). Germline V lookup: CDR1 LNHDA, CDR2 SQIVND (reference sequence). The CDR3 covers 14 residues. The germline V and J ends were trimmed by 3 bases and 2 bases, with 11 bases remaining between them. The CDR3 is CASSMAGVTYEQYF. The DNA for the CDR3 is TGTGCCAGTAGTATGGCAGGGGTTACCTACGAGCAGTACTTC. The full variable domain, in which reference TRBV19 and TRBJ2-7 provide the parts outside the CDR3, is DGGITQSPKYLFRKEGQNVTLSCEQNLNHDAMYWYRQDPGQGLRLIYYSQIVNDFQKGDIAEGYSVSREKKESFPLTVTSAQKNPTAFYLCASSMAGVTYEQYFGPGTRLTVT.

This sequence joins TRBV5-4 and TRBJ2-5; 15 bases are shared with TRBD2. CDR3 length equals 17 residues. CDR1 SGHNT and CDR2 YYREEE come from the germline V gene (reference sequence). Trimming at V came to 0 bases and at J to 4 bases, leaving 4 bases not matched to a gene. The CDR3 DNA sequence: TGTGCCAGCAGCTTGGCCGGGACTAGCGGGGGGTCAGAGACCCAGTACTTC. The encoded protein is CASSLAGTSGGSETQYF. Combining the CDR3 with reference TRBV5-4 and TRBJ2-5 gives the whole variable domain ETGVTQSPTHLIKTRGQQVTLRCSSQSGHNTVSWYQQALGQGPQFIFQYYREEENGRGNFPPRFSGLQFPNYSSELNVNALELDDSALYLCASSLAGTSGGSETQYFGPGTRLLVL.

V and J are TRBV7-9 and TRBJ2-3, with D perhaps TRBD1 (6 bases). The CDR3 is 13 residues long. The V gene lost 7 bases and the J gene lost 4 bases, with 12 bases spanning the gap. From germline, CDR1 is SEHNR and CDR2 FQNEAQ (reference sequence). CDR3 region: CASIRGQADTQYF. The CDR3 DNA reads as TGTGCCAGCATTCGGGGACAAGCAGATACGCAGTATTTT. Filled out from reference TRBV7-9 and TRBJ2-3, the complete variable domain reads DTGVSQNPRHKITKRGQNVTFRCDPISEHNRLYWYRQTLGQGPEFLTYFQNEAQLEKSRLLSDRFSAERPKGSFSTLEIQRTEQGDSAMYLCASIRGQADTQYFGPGTRLTVL.

The V call is TRBV5-1, the J call TRBJ2-7, with 7 nucleotides matching TRBD1. CDR3 size: 15 residues. The trim removed 0 bases at V and 0 bases at J, leaving 3 bases unmatched. Looked up from germline, CDR1 is SGHRS and CDR2 is YFSETQ. CDR3 sequence reads: CASSLVAGGSYEQYF. CDR3 nucleotides: TGCGCCAGCAGCTTGGTGGCAGGGGGCTCCTACGAGCAGTACTTC.

The gene calls are TRBV7-8 and TRBJ1-2; a weak D match, TRBD1 (5 bases). Germline V gene data show CDR1 as SGHVS and CDR2 as FQNEAQ. The CDR3 sequence is 13 residues long. V dropped 4 bases and J dropped 8 bases, with 14 bases sitting between them. This chain's CDR3 is CASSSKGKEGYTF. The CDR3 coding sequence is TGTGCCAGCAGCTCCAAGGGGAAGGAAGGCTACACCTTC.

The chain links TRBV6-5 to TRBJ2-7; no reliable D call. There are 13 residues in the CDR3. CDR1 and CDR2 (germline): MNHEY, SVGAGI. V gave up 5 bases and J gave up 3 bases, with 11 bases separating them. CDR3 loop: CASSTRHVYEQYF. The CDR3 bases are TGTGCCAGCAGTACGCGACATGTCTACGAGCAGTACTTC.

This chain uses TRBV5-6 with TRBJ1-6; 7 nucleotides line up with TRBD1. V was clipped by 5 bases and J by 5 bases; unmatched bases: 7. Germline V gives CDR1 SGHDT, CDR2 YYEEEE. The CDR3 is made up of 15 amino acids. CDR3 coding DNA: TGTGCCAGCAGTCGCGCCGGGACAGATAATTCACCCCTCCACTTT. Its protein is CASSRAGTDNSPLHF. Combining the CDR3 with reference TRBV5-6 and TRBJ1-6 gives the whole variable domain DAGVTQSPTHLIKTRGQQVTLRCSPKSGHDTVSWYQQALGQGPQFIFQYYEEEERQRGNFPDRFSGHQFPNYSSELNVNALLLGDSALYLCASSRAGTDNSPLHFGNGTRLTVT.

This chain uses TRBV5-1 with TRBJ2-2, with 7 positions matching TRBD1. Germline V gene data show CDR1 as SGHRS and CDR2 as YFSETQ. The CDR3 has 15 amino acids. Germline trimming cut 5 bases from V and 0 bases from J; bases unmatched to any gene: 4. CDR3 in amino acids: CASSAGTANTGELFF. The CDR3 DNA sequence: TGCGCCAGCAGTGCCGGGACAGCGAACACCGGGGAGCTGTTTTTT.

The V and J genes are TRBV6-1 and TRBJ1-2; possibly TRBD1 for D (5 bases). CDR3 size: 12 residues. The V end lost 3 bases, the J end lost 5 bases, and 7 bases lay between the germline ends. Per the germline V gene, CDR1 is MNHNS and CDR2 is SASEGT. CDR3 sequence (DNA): TGTGCCAGCAGTGAGTCAGGGTATGGCTACACCTTC. This translates into CASSESGYGYTF.

The chain couples TRBV2 to TRBJ1-5; 9 nucleotides agree with TRBD1. Per the germline V gene, CDR1 is SNHLY and CDR2 is FYNNEI. The V and J ends lost 4 bases and 13 bases, in that order; junction bases with no gene match: 23. The CDR3 totals 18 residues. The CDR3 DNA reads as TGTGCCAGCAGTGTTTCAGGGACAGGGTTTTTACTTAGGGCACAACAGCATTTT. Protein product: CASSVSGTGFLLRAQQHF.

This chain joins TRBV7-3 and TRBJ2-1; 8 nucleotides line up with TRBD1. Germline V gives CDR1 SGHTA, CDR2 FQGTGA. Germline trimming cut 4 bases from V and 4 bases from J; bases unmatched to any gene: 6. The CDR3 covers 15 residues. For the CDR3, the DNA is TGTGCCAGCAGCTCCAGGACAGGGTCTTACAATGAGCAGTTCTTC. It is translated as CASSSRTGSYNEQFF. The variable domain in full, completed from reference TRBV7-3 and TRBJ2-1, reads GAGVSQTPSNKVTEKGKYVELRCDPISGHTALYWYRQSLGQGPEFLIYFQGTGAADDSGLPNDRFFAVRPEGSVSTLKIQRTERGDSAVYLCASSSRTGSYNEQFFGPGTRLTVL.

The V and J genes are TRBV2 and TRBJ2-2, with D perhaps matching TRBD1 (5 bases). Germline V CDR1 and CDR2: SNHLY, FYNNEI. V lost 6 bases to trimming and J lost 7 bases, with 15 bases between them. This CDR3 is built from 14 residues. CDR3 nucleotides: TGTGCCAGCAGCAGTATAGTCAGGGACGGGGAGCTGTTTTTT. Encoded protein: CASSSIVRDGELFF. Filled out from reference TRBV2 and TRBJ2-2, the complete variable domain reads EPEVTQTPSHQVTQMGQEVILRCVPISNHLYFYWYRQILGQKVEFLVSFYNNEISEKSEIFDDQFSVERPDGSNFTLKIRSTKLEDSAMYFCASSSIVRDGELFFGEGSRLTVL.